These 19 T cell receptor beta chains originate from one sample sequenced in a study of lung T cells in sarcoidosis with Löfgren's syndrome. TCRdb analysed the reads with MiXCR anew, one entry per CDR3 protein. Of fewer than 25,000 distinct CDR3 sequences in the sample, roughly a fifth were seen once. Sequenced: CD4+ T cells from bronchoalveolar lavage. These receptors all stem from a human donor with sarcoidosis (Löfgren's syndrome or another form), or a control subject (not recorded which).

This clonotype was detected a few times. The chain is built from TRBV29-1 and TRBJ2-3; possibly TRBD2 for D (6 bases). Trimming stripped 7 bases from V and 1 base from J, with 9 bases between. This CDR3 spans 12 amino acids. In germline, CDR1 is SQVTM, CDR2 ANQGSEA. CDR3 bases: TGCAGCGCCGGGAGCGGCACAGATACGCAGTATTTT. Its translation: CSAGSGTDTQYF.

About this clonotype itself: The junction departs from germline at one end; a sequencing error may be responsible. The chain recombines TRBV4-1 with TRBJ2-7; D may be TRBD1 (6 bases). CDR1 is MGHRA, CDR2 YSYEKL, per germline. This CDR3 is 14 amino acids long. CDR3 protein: CVSSLQGQGYEQYF. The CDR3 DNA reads TGCGTCAGCAGCCTTCAAGGGCAGGGGTACGAGCAGTACTTC.

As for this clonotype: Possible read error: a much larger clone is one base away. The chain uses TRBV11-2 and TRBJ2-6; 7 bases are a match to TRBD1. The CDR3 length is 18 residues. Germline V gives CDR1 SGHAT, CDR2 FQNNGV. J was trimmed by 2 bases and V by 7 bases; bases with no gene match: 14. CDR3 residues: CASTGLRQGKAGANVLTF. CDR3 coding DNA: TGTGCCAGCACGGGATTGCGACAGGGAAAGGCTGGGGCCAACGTCCTGACTTTC.

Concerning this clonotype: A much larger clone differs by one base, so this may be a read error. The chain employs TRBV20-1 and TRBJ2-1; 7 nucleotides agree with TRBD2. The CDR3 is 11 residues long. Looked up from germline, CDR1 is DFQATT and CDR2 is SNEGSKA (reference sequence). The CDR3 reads CSGGGNNEQLF. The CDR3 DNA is TGCAGTGGGGGGGGAAACAATGAGCAGCTCTTC.

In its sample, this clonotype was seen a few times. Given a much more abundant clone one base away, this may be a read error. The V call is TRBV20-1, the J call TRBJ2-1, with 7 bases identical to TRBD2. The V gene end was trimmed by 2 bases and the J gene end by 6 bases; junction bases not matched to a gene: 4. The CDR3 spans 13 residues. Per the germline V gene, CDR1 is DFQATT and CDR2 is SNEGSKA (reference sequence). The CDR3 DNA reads TGCAGTGCTAGAAGCGGGGATTCCAATGAGCAGTTCTTC. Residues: CSARSGDSNEQFF.

CDR3 nucleotides: TGTGCCAGCTCATCTTCACAGGGGAGCACCGGGGAGCTGTTTTTT. Encoded protein: CASSSSQGSTGELFF. This chain joins TRBV18 and TRBJ2-2; 7 bases fit TRBD1. Germline V gene data show CDR1 as KGHSH and CDR2 as LQKENI. The CDR3 runs to 15 residues. With 5 bases clipped from V and 4 bases from J, the junction kept 7 bases outside the gene matches.

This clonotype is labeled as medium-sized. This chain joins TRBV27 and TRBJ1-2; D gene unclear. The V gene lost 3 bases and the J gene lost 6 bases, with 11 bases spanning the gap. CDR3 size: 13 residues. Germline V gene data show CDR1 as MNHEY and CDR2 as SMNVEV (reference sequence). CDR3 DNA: TGTGCCAGCAGTTTCGCTACGGGCGATGGCTACACCTTC. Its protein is CASSFATGDGYTF.

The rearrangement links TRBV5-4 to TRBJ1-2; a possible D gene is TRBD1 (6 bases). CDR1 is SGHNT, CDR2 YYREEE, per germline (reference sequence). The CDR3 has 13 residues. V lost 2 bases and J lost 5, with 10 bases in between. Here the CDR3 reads CASSFNRVYGYTF. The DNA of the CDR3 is TGTGCCAGCAGCTTTAACAGGGTTTATGGCTACACCTTC.

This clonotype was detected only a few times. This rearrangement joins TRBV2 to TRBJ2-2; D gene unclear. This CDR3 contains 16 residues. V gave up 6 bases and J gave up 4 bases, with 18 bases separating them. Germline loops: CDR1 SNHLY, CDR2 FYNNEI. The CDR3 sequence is CASSPPRYLLTGELFF. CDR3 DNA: TGTGCCAGCAGCCCCCCCCGTTACCTACTCACCGGGGAGCTGTTTTTT.

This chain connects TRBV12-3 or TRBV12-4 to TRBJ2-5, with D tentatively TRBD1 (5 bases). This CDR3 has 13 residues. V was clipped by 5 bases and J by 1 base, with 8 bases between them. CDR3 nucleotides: TGTGCCAGCAGTACCACAGGCCAAGAGACCCAGTACTTC. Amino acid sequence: CASSTTGQETQYF.

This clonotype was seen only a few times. The CDR3 coding sequence is TGCAGTGCTAGAGCTCCGACTAGCGGGAGGACCGGGGAGCTGTTTTTT. It translates to CSARAPTSGRTGELFF. The chain couples TRBV20-1 to TRBJ2-2; 13 nucleotides agree with TRBD2. CDR1 is DFQATT, CDR2 SNEGSKA, per germline (reference sequence). There are 16 residues in the CDR3. Germline trimming cut 1 base from V and 5 bases from J; bases unmatched to any gene: 4.

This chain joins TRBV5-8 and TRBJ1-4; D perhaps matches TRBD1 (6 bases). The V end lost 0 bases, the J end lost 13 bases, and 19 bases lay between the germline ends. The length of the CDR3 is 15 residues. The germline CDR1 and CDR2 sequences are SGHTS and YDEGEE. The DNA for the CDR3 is TGTGCCAGCAGCTTGGAGGGACACCCCGGCGGTAGACTGTTTTTT. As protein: CASSLEGHPGGRLFF.

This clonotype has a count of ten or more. For the CDR3, the DNA is TGTGCCAGCAGCTCATGGGGGGGAAGCAATCAGCCCCAGCATTTT. Translated, it gives CASSSWGGSNQPQHF. This chain links TRBV7-2 with TRBJ1-5, with D possibly being TRBD1 (5 bases). The V end was cut by 4 bases, the J end by 1 base, with 11 bases between. Germline V gives CDR1 SGHTA, CDR2 FQGNSA. This CDR3 region has 15 residues. Variable domain in full (rest from reference TRBV7-2 and TRBJ1-5): GAGVSQSPSNKVTEKGKDVELRCDPISGHTALYWYRQSLGQGLEFLIYFQGNSAPDKSGLPSDRFSAERTGGSVSTLTIQRTQQEDSAVYLCASSSWGGSNQPQHFGDGTRLSIL.

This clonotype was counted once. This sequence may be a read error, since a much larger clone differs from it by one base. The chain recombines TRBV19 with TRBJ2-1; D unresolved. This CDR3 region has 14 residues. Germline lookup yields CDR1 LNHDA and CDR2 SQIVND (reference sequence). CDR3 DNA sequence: TGTGCCAGTAAAGGGCTAGGCTCCTACAATGGGCAGTTCTTC. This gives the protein CASKGLGSYNGQFF.

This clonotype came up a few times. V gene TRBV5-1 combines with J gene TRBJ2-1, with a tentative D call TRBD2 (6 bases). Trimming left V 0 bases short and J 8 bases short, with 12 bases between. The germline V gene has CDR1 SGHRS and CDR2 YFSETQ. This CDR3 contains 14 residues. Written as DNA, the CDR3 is TGCGCCAGCAGCTTGGTAGCAGGGAGGCATGAGCAGTTCTTC. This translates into CASSLVAGRHEQFF.

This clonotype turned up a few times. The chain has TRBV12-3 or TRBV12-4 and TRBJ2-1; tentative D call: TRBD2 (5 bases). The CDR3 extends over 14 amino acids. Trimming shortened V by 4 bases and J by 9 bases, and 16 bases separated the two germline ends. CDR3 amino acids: CASSSGRTGSEQFF. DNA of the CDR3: TGTGCCAGCAGTTCAGGACGGACGGGAAGTGAGCAGTTCTTC.

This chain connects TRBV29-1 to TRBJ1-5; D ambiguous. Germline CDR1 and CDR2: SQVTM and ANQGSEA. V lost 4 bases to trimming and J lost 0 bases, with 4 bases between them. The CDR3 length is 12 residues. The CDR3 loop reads CSVVDSNQPQHF. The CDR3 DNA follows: TGCAGCGTTGTTGATAGCAATCAGCCCCAGCATTTT.

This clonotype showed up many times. The CDR3 coding sequence is TGTGCCAGCAGTCCATCTCAATTCCCCACGGATGGCTACACCTTC. This translates into CASSPSQFPTDGYTF. V and J are TRBV28 and TRBJ1-2; D ambiguous. Trimming took off 5 bases at V and 6 bases at J, with 19 bases between the two ends. The CDR3 is 15 residues long. In germline, CDR1 is MDHEN, CDR2 SYDVKM.

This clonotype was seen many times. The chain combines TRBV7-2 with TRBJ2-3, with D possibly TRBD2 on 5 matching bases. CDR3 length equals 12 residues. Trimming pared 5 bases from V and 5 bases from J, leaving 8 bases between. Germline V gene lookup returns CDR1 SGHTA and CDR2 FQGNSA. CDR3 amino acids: CASSHGGDTQYF. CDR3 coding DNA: TGTGCCAGCAGCCATGGAGGAGATACGCAGTATTTT.